This T cell receptor beta chain originates from a study of T-cell reconstitution after alpha-beta-depleted transplantation in children. Germline lookup yields CDR1 SGHRS and CDR2 YFSETQ. V was pared by 0 bases and J by 5 bases, with 9 bases between. This CDR3 has 14 amino acids. Unique molecular identifiers were incorporated when the TCRbeta library was constructed. Via MiXCR, TCRdb re-called the PCR reads, giving one row per CDR3 protein. In the table there are about 610,000 distinct CDR3 sequences, about 10% of which are singletons. Material: PBMCs from the stem cell graft donor, obtained from the stem cell graft. The genes are TRBV5-1 and TRBJ1-5; D possibly corresponds to TRBD1 (5 bases). This clonotype was obtained from a human donor who donated a stem cell graft to a child with acute myeloid leukemia. The CDR3 nucleotides are TGCGCCAGCAGCTTGGAGGGGTATGATCAGCCCCAGCATTTT. This sequence encodes CASSLEGYDQPQHF.